These T cell receptor beta chains were read from a single sample in a study of blood T cell repertoires in COVID-19. The table came from immunoSEQ multiplex PCR; TCRdb's copy has only in-frame clones and leaves some out. The sample carries some 220,000 clones, around 81% recorded once. The sequenced sample was peripheral blood. The receptors derive from a human donor in a cohort sampled during active COVID-19. CDR3s include the opening cysteine and the closing phenylalanine or tryptophan. The D gene is left open where the match is weak. Size is omitted from some rows. Given values are once, few, many or a class for expanded clones.

J gene: TRBJ2-1
V gene: TRBV27
clone size: NA
D gene: TRBD2
CDR3 protein: CASSLAGVFYNEQFF
CDR3 DNA: TGTGCCAGCAGTCTAGCGGGAGTGTTCTACAATGAGCAGTTCTTC

J gene: TRBJ1-2
V gene: TRBV6-1
clone size: many
D gene: NA
CDR3 protein: CASSERQLNGYTF
CDR3 DNA: TGTGCCAGCAGTGAGAGACAGCTGAATGGCTACACCTTC

J gene: TRBJ2-3
V gene: TRBV7-9
clone size: NA
D gene: NA
CDR3 protein: CASSLGGTDTQYF
CDR3 DNA: TGTGCCAGCAGCTTAGGAGGCACAGATACGCAGTATTTT

J gene: TRBJ2-3
V gene: TRBV10-1
clone size: NA
D gene: NA
CDR3 protein: CASRGGAGSTDTQYF
CDR3 DNA: TGCGCCAGCAGAGGCGGCGCGGGAAGCACAGATACGCAGTATTTT

J gene: TRBJ1-2
V gene: TRBV6-5
clone size: NA
D gene: TRBD1
CDR3 protein: CASSLGTGRDGYTF
CDR3 DNA: TGTGCCAGCAGTCTCGGGACAGGGCGGGATGGCTACACCTTC

J gene: TRBJ1-1
V gene: TRBV4-2
clone size: NA
D gene: TRBD1
CDR3 protein: CASSRQGAGTEAFF
CDR3 DNA: TGTGCCAGCAGCCGACAGGGGGCAGGCACTGAAGCTTTCTTT

J gene: TRBJ1-2
V gene: TRBV5-1
clone size: once
D gene: TRBD1
CDR3 protein: CASRSGQGTYGYTF
CDR3 DNA: TGCGCCAGCAGGTCGGGACAGGGTACCTATGGCTACACCTTC

J gene: TRBJ2-5
V gene: TRBV5-1
clone size: NA
D gene: TRBD2
CDR3 protein: CASSGGLAGGRAETQYF
CDR3 DNA: TGCGCCAGCAGCGGGGGACTAGCGGGAGGGAGGGCAGAGACCCAGTACTTC

J gene: TRBJ2-7
V gene: TRBV20-1
clone size: NA
D gene: TRBD2
CDR3 protein: CSASDTSWASGAYEQYF
CDR3 DNA: TGCAGTGCTAGTGATACCAGCTGGGCTAGCGGTGCTTACGAGCAGTACTTC

J gene: TRBJ2-1
V gene: TRBV4-1
clone size: NA
D gene: NA
CDR3 protein: CASSPNRGNEQFF
CDR3 DNA: TGCGCCAGCAGCCCGAACCGGGGAAATGAGCAGTTCTTC

J gene: TRBJ2-5
V gene: TRBV29-1
clone size: NA
D gene: TRBD2
CDR3 protein: CSVEDNRGGLETQYF
CDR3 DNA: TGCAGCGTTGAAGACAACCGGGGGGGCCTTGAGACCCAGTACTTC

J gene: TRBJ2-3
V gene: TRBV3-1/TRBV3-2
clone size: NA
D gene: NA
CDR3 protein: CASSPVTWTDTQYF
CDR3 DNA: TGTGCCAGCAGCCCGGTAACTTGGACAGATACGCAGTATTTT

J gene: TRBJ1-6
V gene: TRBV27
clone size: NA
D gene: TRBD1
CDR3 protein: CASSLLGQGYSPLHF
CDR3 DNA: TGTGCCAGCAGTTTATTGGGACAGGGGTATTCACCCCTCCACTTT

J gene: TRBJ1-2
V gene: TRBV7-3
clone size: NA
D gene: NA
CDR3 protein: CASSLHWGGSYTF
CDR3 DNA: TGTGCCAGCAGCCTTCACTGGGGGGGCAGCTACACCTTC

J gene: TRBJ1-2
V gene: TRBV11-2
clone size: NA
D gene: TRBD1
CDR3 protein: CASSWTGDVDGYTF
CDR3 DNA: TGTGCCAGCAGCTGGACAGGGGATGTCGATGGCTACACCTTC

J gene: TRBJ1-5
V gene: TRBV20-1
clone size: few
D gene: NA
CDR3 protein: CSASFQGGSLIGQPQHF
CDR3 DNA: TGCAGTGCTAGTTTTCAGGGCGGATCCTTGATAGGACAGCCCCAGCATTTT

J gene: TRBJ2-1
V gene: TRBV28
clone size: NA
D gene: TRBD2
CDR3 protein: CASSFFSGRHNEQFF
CDR3 DNA: TGTGCCAGCAGTTTCTTCAGCGGGAGACACAATGAGCAGTTCTTC

J gene: TRBJ2-3
V gene: TRBV28
clone size: NA
D gene: NA
CDR3 protein: CASSLVRGLTDTQYF
CDR3 DNA: TGTGCCAGCAGTTTAGTACGGGGATTAACAGATACGCAGTATTTT

J gene: TRBJ2-7
V gene: TRBV28
clone size: NA
D gene: NA
CDR3 protein: CASRVRRGVNYF
CDR3 DNA: TGTGCCAGCCGTGTTCGCAGGGGGGTGAATTACTTC

J gene: TRBJ2-6
V gene: TRBV6-5
clone size: NA
D gene: TRBD1
CDR3 protein: CARGQSGANVLTF
CDR3 DNA: TGTGCCAGGGGACAGTCTGGGGCCAACGTCCTGACTTTC

J gene: TRBJ1-2
V gene: TRBV18
clone size: NA
D gene: TRBD1
CDR3 protein: CASSPTDRLYGYTF
CDR3 DNA: TGTGCCAGCTCACCAACGGACAGGCTCTATGGCTACACCTTC

J gene: TRBJ1-6
V gene: TRBV5-5
clone size: NA
D gene: TRBD1
CDR3 protein: CASSPFDREGSPLHF
CDR3 DNA: TGTGCCAGCAGCCCCTTTGACAGGGAAGGTTCACCCCTCCACTTT

J gene: TRBJ2-7
V gene: TRBV5-1
clone size: NA
D gene: NA
CDR3 protein: CASSRRLGEQYF
CDR3 DNA: TGCGCCAGCAGTCGTCGACTAGGCGAGCAGTACTTC

J gene: TRBJ1-1
V gene: TRBV25-1
clone size: NA
D gene: NA
CDR3 protein: CASSEWQAKGTEAFF
CDR3 DNA: TGTGCCAGCAGTGAATGGCAGGCGAAGGGGACTGAAGCTTTCTTT

J gene: TRBJ2-3
V gene: TRBV6-2/TRBV6-3
clone size: many
D gene: NA
CDR3 protein: CASSLDTSTDTQYF
CDR3 DNA: TGTGCCAGCAGCCTCGACACCAGCACAGATACGCAGTATTTT

J gene: TRBJ1-2
V gene: TRBV9
clone size: NA
D gene: NA
CDR3 protein: CASSAPNSNYGYTF
CDR3 DNA: TGTGCCAGCAGCGCCCCAAACAGTAACTATGGCTACACCTTC

J gene: TRBJ1-2
V gene: TRBV10-3
clone size: NA
D gene: NA
CDR3 protein: CATQADSSRRGYTF
CDR3 DNA: TGTGCCACACAAGCAGACAGTTCAAGGCGTGGCTACACCTTC

J gene: TRBJ2-3
V gene: TRBV28
clone size: NA
D gene: TRBD2
CDR3 protein: CASTLAGESTDTQYF
CDR3 DNA: TGTGCCAGCACCCTAGCGGGAGAGAGCACAGATACGCAGTATTTT

J gene: TRBJ1-2
V gene: TRBV27
clone size: NA
D gene: NA
CDR3 protein: CASSWGGSNYGYTF
CDR3 DNA: TGTGCCAGCAGTTGGGGGGGGTCTAACTATGGCTACACCTTC

J gene: TRBJ2-2
V gene: TRBV19
clone size: NA
D gene: NA
CDR3 protein: CASSGAADTGELFF
CDR3 DNA: TGTGCCAGTAGTGGGGCGGCAGACACCGGGGAGCTGTTTTTT

J gene: TRBJ2-1
V gene: TRBV10-3
clone size: NA
D gene: NA
CDR3 protein: CAISEEAGEQFF
CDR3 DNA: TGTGCCATCAGTGAGGAGGCGGGGGAGCAGTTCTTC

J gene: TRBJ2-7
V gene: TRBV5-1
clone size: few
D gene: NA
CDR3 protein: CASASGSAYEQYF
CDR3 DNA: TGCGCCAGCGCGTCGGGTAGCGCTTACGAGCAGTACTTC

J gene: TRBJ2-5
V gene: TRBV9
clone size: NA
D gene: NA
CDR3 protein: CASSSGVRQETQYF
CDR3 DNA: TGTGCCAGCAGCTCAGGGGTCCGACAAGAGACCCAGTACTTC

J gene: TRBJ2-1
V gene: TRBV19
clone size: NA
D gene: NA
CDR3 protein: CASRLGVYNEQFF
CDR3 DNA: TGTGCCAGTAGGCTCGGGGTCTACAATGAGCAGTTCTTC

J gene: TRBJ2-2
V gene: TRBV23-1
clone size: NA
D gene: NA
CDR3 protein: CASSQSRMGRVTGELFF
CDR3 DNA: TGCGCCAGCAGTCAATCGAGGATGGGCAGGGTTACCGGGGAGCTGTTTTTT

J gene: TRBJ1-1
V gene: TRBV5-1
clone size: few
D gene: TRBD1
CDR3 protein: CASSLAQGAAEAFF
CDR3 DNA: TGCGCCAGCAGCTTGGCCCAGGGGGCCGCTGAAGCTTTCTTT

J gene: TRBJ2-1
V gene: TRBV10-3
clone size: NA
D gene: NA
CDR3 protein: CAIRREGGSSYNEQFF
CDR3 DNA: TGTGCCATCAGGCGAGAGGGCGGAAGCTCCTACAATGAGCAGTTCTTC

J gene: TRBJ1-2
V gene: TRBV28
clone size: few
D gene: TRBD1
CDR3 protein: CASSLRGQGANSYGYTF
CDR3 DNA: TGTGCCAGCAGTCTCCGCGGACAGGGCGCTAACTCCTATGGCTACACCTTC

J gene: TRBJ1-1
V gene: TRBV5-1
clone size: NA
D gene: TRBD1
CDR3 protein: CASSPETGLNIEAFF
CDR3 DNA: TGCGCCAGCAGCCCGGAGACAGGGCTTAATATTGAAGCTTTCTTT

J gene: TRBJ2-2
V gene: TRBV11-2
clone size: many
D gene: NA
CDR3 protein: CASSFGQMTGELFF
CDR3 DNA: TGTGCCAGCAGCTTCGGACAGATGACCGGGGAGCTGTTTTTT

J gene: TRBJ2-6
V gene: TRBV28
clone size: NA
D gene: NA
CDR3 protein: CASSLDGLRTGANVLTF
CDR3 DNA: TGTGCCAGCAGTTTAGACGGGTTGAGGACTGGGGCCAACGTCCTGACTTTC

J gene: TRBJ1-6
V gene: TRBV2
clone size: NA
D gene: NA
CDR3 protein: CASSEAGRGNSPLHF
CDR3 DNA: TGTGCCAGCAGTGAAGCGGGACGGGGGAATTCACCCCTCCACTTT

J gene: TRBJ1-5
V gene: TRBV12-3/TRBV12-4
clone size: few
D gene: TRBD1
CDR3 protein: CASSRGQGPQHF
CDR3 DNA: TGTGCCAGCAGCCGAGGACAGGGCCCCCAGCATTTT